What follows describes a single T cell receptor (beta chain). TCRdb keeps only in-frame clones here, not all; method: immunoSEQ multiplex PCR. The sample shows around 2.5 million clones, over 85% of them seen only once. This specimen belongs to a study of shared clonotypes between healthy human individuals. Donors, without exception, were Caucasian adults residing in Nashville, Tennessee. Trimming took off 6 bases at V and 6 bases at J, with 15 bases between the two ends. The CDR3 is 13 amino acids. Per the germline V gene, CDR1 is SGHTA and CDR2 is FQGTGA. The chain carries TRBV7-3 and TRBJ2-7; weak D call: TRBD1 (6 bases). This TCR was recovered from a man between 18 and 35 years old in good health. Some clones in this sample may be carry-over from other donors' samples. Sequencing input: naive CD4+ T cells from PBMCs. As for subset: CD45RA+ positively selected. DNA for the CDR3: TGTGCCAGCAGTTATTTACAGGGATTCGAGCAGTACTTC. Its translation: CASSYLQGFEQYF.